Below are 17 T cell receptor beta chains sequenced from a single sample in a study of cytomegalovirus exposure and HLA in healthy donors. A multiplex PCR was run with 60 Vbeta primers and 13 Jbeta primers. Method: immunoSEQ multiplex PCR; TCRdb's copy keeps in-frame clones and lacks some. The repertoire holds 95,000 to 100,000 clones, with 70% to 80% as singletons. The specimen sequenced was PBMCs. The origin of the receptors is a female donor in good health and CMV-seronegative.

The rearrangement links TRBV5-1 to TRBJ2-4; D might be TRBD1 (5 bases). This CDR3 has 15 residues. The germline V and J ends were trimmed by 4 bases and 0 bases, with 11 bases remaining between them. Germline CDR1 SGHRS, CDR2 YFSETQ. The CDR3 DNA sequence: TGCGCCAGCAGCCAGGGTGTCTCAGCCAAAAACATTCAGTACTTC. It encodes CASSQGVSAKNIQYF.

The gene calls are TRBV11-2 and TRBJ2-7, with a possible D match to TRBD1 (6 bases). Germline loops: CDR1 SGHAT, CDR2 FQNNGV. V was pared by 4 bases and J by 2 bases, with 12 bases between. This CDR3 region has 14 residues. The CDR3 sequence is CASSSRTETYEQYF. The CDR3, as DNA: TGTGCCAGCAGCTCCAGGACAGAAACCTACGAGCAGTACTTC.

The chain employs TRBV4-2 and TRBJ1-2, with D possibly being TRBD1 (6 bases). CDR1 and CDR2 (germline): LGHNA, YNFKEQ. The CDR3 length is 17 residues. The germline V and J ends were trimmed by 5 bases and 3 bases, with 22 bases remaining between them. The DNA for the CDR3 is TGTGCCAGCAGCTTATCTCATGGCCCTAACAGGGACTATGGCTACACCTTC. Translating gives CASSLSHGPNRDYGYTF.

The genes are TRBV7-6 and TRBJ2-7; 7 bases match TRBD1. The CDR3 is made up of 13 amino acids. The V gene end was trimmed by 8 bases and the J gene end by 0 bases; junction bases not matched to a gene: 4. CDR1 and CDR2 (germline): SGHVS, FNYEAQ. As DNA, the CDR3 is TGTGCCAGCCAGGGGGAAAACTCCTACGAGCAGTACTTC. Translated, it gives CASQGENSYEQYF.

With respect to this clone: A read error may account for a junction end that differs from germline. The J gene is TRBJ1-3, the V gene TRBV6-5; 7 bases match TRBD1. The germline V gene has CDR1 MNHEY and CDR2 SVGAGI. CDR3 size: 11 residues. The CDR3 reads CASSGQAREIF. The CDR3 DNA follows: TGTGCCAGCAGTGGACAGGCCAGGGAGATTTTT.

This chain uses TRBV2 with TRBJ2-2, with D hard to call. The ends were cut back, 6 bases at V and 0 bases at J, with 8 bases in the middle. The germline V gene encodes CDR1 SNHLY and CDR2 FYNNEI. This CDR3 contains 14 residues. The CDR3 DNA follows: TGTGCCAGCAGGGGCAGGCCGAACACCGGGGAGCTGTTTTTT. It is translated as CASRGRPNTGELFF. Drawing the rest from reference TRBV2 and TRBJ2-2, the complete variable domain is EPEVTQTPSHQVTQMGQEVILRCVPISNHLYFYWYRQILGQKVEFLVSFYNNEISEKSEIFDDQFSVERPDGSNFTLKIRSTKLEDSAMYFCASRGRPNTGELFFGEGSRLTVL.

This chain uses TRBV11-2 with TRBJ2-3; 8 bases fit TRBD1. With V trimmed by 4 bases and J by 1 base, 4 bases remained unmatched. Germline V lookup: CDR1 SGHAT, CDR2 FQNNGV. This CDR3 is 15 amino acids long. CDR3 DNA sequence: TGTGCCAGCAGCTCAACGACAGGGGGCACAGATACGCAGTATTTT. This gives the protein CASSSTTGGTDTQYF. Based on the CDR3 plus reference TRBV11-2 and TRBJ2-3, the full variable domain is EAGVAQSPRYKIIEKRQSVAFWCNPISGHATLYWYQQILGQGPKLLIQFQNNGVVDDSQLPKDRFSAERLKGVDSTLKIQPAKLEDSAVYLCASSSTTGGTDTQYFGPGTRLTVL.

This chain uses TRBV6-6 with TRBJ1-2; 9 nucleotides match TRBD1. Germline CDR1 and CDR2: MNHNY and SVGAGI (reference sequence). V lost 5 bases to trimming and J lost 6 bases; unmatched junction nucleotides: 4. The CDR3 spans 13 residues. The CDR3 DNA reads TGTGCCAGCAGTCCCCGGACAGGGGATGGCTACACCTTC. It codes for CASSPRTGDGYTF.

The V call is TRBV19, the J call TRBJ1-5; D is possibly TRBD1 (6 bases). V shed 5 bases and J shed 1 base, with 15 bases lying between them. The CDR3 runs 16 residues. Germline-derived CDR1 and CDR2 are LNHDA and SQIVND (reference sequence). CDR3 in amino acids: CASSVPTRGSNQPQHF. Here the CDR3 DNA reads TGTGCCAGTAGTGTACCGACCAGGGGAAGCAATCAGCCCCAGCATTTT.

As regards this clone: The junction differs from germline at one of its ends, possibly a read error. CDR3 amino acids: CVWRYRGTTLYNEQFF. DNA for the CDR3: TGTGTCTGGAGATACCGCGGGACTACCCTATACAATGAGCAGTTCTTC. This chain uses TRBV30 with TRBJ2-1; 7 bases agree with TRBD2. The CDR3 sequence is 16 residues long. Germline loops: CDR1 GTSNPN, CDR2 SVGIG (reference sequence).

The rearrangement joins TRBV2 to TRBJ1-4; D possibly corresponds to TRBD1 (6 bases). From germline, CDR1 is SNHLY and CDR2 FYNNEI. V lost 7 bases, J lost 3 bases, and 15 bases lay in between. CDR3 length: 15 residues. CDR3 coding DNA: TGTGCCAGCACGAAAACAGGGTCGCCTAATGAAAAACTGTTTTTT. Translating gives CASTKTGSPNEKLFF.

The rearrangement links TRBV7-9 to TRBJ2-1, with 16 bases aligning to TRBD2. Unmatched junction bases numbered 7, after V lost 2 bases and J lost 6 bases. Germline lookup yields CDR1 SEHNR and CDR2 FQNEAQ (reference sequence). The CDR3 contains 18 residues. CDR3 residues: CASSLMGLAGGPRNEQFF. The CDR3 nucleotides are TGTGCCAGCAGCTTAATGGGACTAGCGGGAGGGCCGCGCAATGAGCAGTTCTTC.

The sample holds a few counts of this clone. This chain uses TRBV15 with TRBJ2-2; a possible D gene is TRBD2 (5 bases). Germline V gene data show CDR1 as LNHNV and CDR2 as YYDKDF (reference sequence). This CDR3 has 15 residues. V was clipped by 0 bases and J by 5 bases, with 10 bases between them. DNA for the CDR3: TGTGCCACCAGCAGAGATTCTGGCGGGACCGGGGAGCTGTTTTTT. As protein: CATSRDSGGTGELFF.

The chain joins TRBV30 to TRBJ2-1; TRBD1 aligns across 8 bases. V shed 2 bases and J 8 bases; nucleotides not matched to a gene: 5. The germline gives CDR1 GTSNPN, CDR2 SVGIG (reference sequence). The CDR3 extends over 13 amino acids. In DNA form, the CDR3 reads TGTGCCTGGAGTCATATGGACAGGGATGAGCAGTTCTTC. Translated: CAWSHMDRDEQFF.

The chain uses TRBV6-1 and TRBJ2-7; D ambiguous. Germline CDR1 and CDR2: MNHNS and SASEGT. Trimming pared 2 bases from V and 0 bases from J, leaving 14 bases between. The CDR3 runs 16 residues. The CDR3 coding sequence is TGTGCCAGCAGTGAAAAGCAGGTAACTTACTCCTACGAGCAGTACTTC. Translating gives CASSEKQVTYSYEQYF.

About this clone itself: Compared with germline, one end of the junction differs, possibly owing to a read error. The V and J genes are TRBV7-9 and TRBJ2-1; D call uncertain. The CDR3 loop spans 15 amino acids. Germline CDR1 reads SEHNR; CDR2 reads FQNEAQ (reference sequence). The DNA of the CDR3 is TGTTCCAGCAGCCCCCCTTGGGCAGTATACAATGAGCAGTTCTTC. It codes for CSSSPPWAVYNEQFF.

The V call is TRBV9, the J call TRBJ2-1; a possible D gene is TRBD2 (5 bases). The CDR3 has 16 residues. The V end lost 3 bases, the J end lost 7 bases, and 20 bases lay between the germline ends. Germline V CDR1 and CDR2: SGDLS, YYNGEE. This CDR3 reads CASSAGGARWVNEQFF. The DNA for the CDR3 is TGTGCCAGCAGCGCAGGAGGCGCCCGCTGGGTTAATGAGCAGTTCTTC.